Below, one TCR beta chain is given with its context. This record comes from a study of blood T cell repertoires in COVID-19. Generated by immunoSEQ multiplex PCR, the TCRdb table keeps only in-frame clones and is missing some. Of around 250,000 clones in the sample, about 83% were seen once. Trimming pared 1 base from V and 5 bases from J, leaving 9 bases between. Germline CDR1 and CDR2: SGHRS and YFSETQ. The CDR3 runs to 13 residues. The clonotype was recovered from a woman aged 80 or over with COVID-19, enrolled during active disease. The chain employs TRBV5-1 and TRBJ1-1; D is possibly TRBD1 (5 bases). The sample taken for sequencing was peripheral blood. The CDR3 sequence: CASSLNGGTEAFF. The DNA of the CDR3 is TGCGCCAGCAGCTTGAACGGGGGGACTGAAGCTTTCTTT.